This entry is about one T cell receptor (beta chain). Its matching antigen is unknown. By two-round multiplex PCR, the TCR beta CDR3 was amplified from genomic DNA. The authors ran first-round PCR with primers specific to each TRBV and TRBJ gene. TCRdb reprocessed the multiplex PCR reads with MiXCR, giving one entry per CDR3 protein. The table records 15,000 to 20,000 distinct CDR3 sequences, 45% to 55% of them present only once. This specimen belongs to a study of prognosis after radiotherapy for stage I lung cancer. Study-wide background: Patients received 3 to 5 SBRT fractions with a biologically effective dose of at least 100 Gy.

Germline CDR1 LNHDA, CDR2 SQIVND (reference sequence). The CDR3 totals 13 residues. V was clipped by 4 bases and J by 5 bases, with 8 bases between them. The study's findings and limits: The tumor specificity of expanded TCR clones remained undetermined.

The sequencing here drew on PBMCs, taken before or after stereotactic body radiation therapy (not recorded which). This rearrangement joins TRBV19 to TRBJ2-2; D unresolved. This sequence was found in a donor over 45 with non-small cell lung cancer. CDR3 coding DNA: TGTGCCAGTAGTAATGATCGTACCGGGGAGCTGTTTTTT. Protein sequence: CASSNDRTGELFF.